The T cell receptor (beta chain) described here comes from a study of beta chain features in type 1 diabetes. Study as a whole: Sorted cells examined across all samples numbered approximately 100 million.

On this clone itself: The antigen is undetermined.

Via the markers CD45RO/CCR7/CD25/CD127/CD95/CD27, stem cell-like memory, regulatory, central memory and naive CD4+ cells were sorted. Deletions cut 6 bases from V and 6 bases from J, with 15 bases between. The germline CDR1 and CDR2 sequences are SGHTA and FQGNSA. The CDR3 runs 13 residues. The study, taken as a whole, reports: Patients with Type 1 diabetes showed moderately but significantly shorter TCRB CDR3s in all four CD4+ subsets. Patients with type 1 diabetes showed fewer VDJ junction insertions and more deletions.

The whole isolated RNA underwent reverse transcription, so sequencing captured expressed TCRB transcripts. Produced via immunoSEQ multiplex PCR; TCRdb's table is partial and in-frame only. Of under 400,000 clones in the sample, around 12% were seen once. Sequencing used naive CD4+ T cells from blood. The receptor's source is a young woman with type 1 diabetes. V gene TRBV7-2 combines with J gene TRBJ2-7; possible D gene TRBD1, 6 bases. This chain's CDR3 is CASRRRDNPEQYF. Written as DNA, the CDR3 is TGTGCCAGCAGACGCCGGGACAACCCCGAGCAGTACTTC.